These 14 T cell receptor beta chains came from one sample sequenced in a study of beta chain features in type 1 diabetes. Isolated RNA was reverse transcribed in full, so expressed TCRB transcripts were sequenced. Produced via immunoSEQ multiplex PCR; TCRdb's table is partial and in-frame only. The table shows just over 600,000 clones, with 15% to 19% occurring only once. The source material was naive CD4+ T cells from blood. The origin of the receptors is a man in his late teens or twenties in good health.

The chain uses TRBV5-1 and TRBJ2-7; D not certain. CDR1 is SGHRS, CDR2 YFSETQ, per germline. CDR3 length: 14 residues. V was shortened by 2 bases and J by 1 base, with 10 bases between the two germline ends. Here the CDR3 DNA reads TGCGCCAGCAGCTTAATTGGTAGATCCTACGAGCAGTACTTC. As protein: CASSLIGRSYEQYF.

The chain couples TRBV7-8 to TRBJ2-6, with a possible D match to TRBD1 (6 bases). V lost 5 bases to trimming and J lost 0 bases, with 14 bases between them. CDR3 length equals 17 residues. Per the germline V gene, CDR1 is SGHVS and CDR2 is FQNEAQ. CDR3 loop: CASSPGTQLSGANVLTF. The DNA for the CDR3 is TGTGCCAGCAGCCCCGGGACACAACTCTCTGGGGCCAACGTCCTGACTTTC.

The rearrangement joins TRBV15 to TRBJ2-7; 9 nucleotides line up with TRBD1. This CDR3 is 15 amino acids long. Germline-derived CDR1 and CDR2 are LNHNV and YYDKDF (reference sequence). V shed 4 bases, J shed 0 bases, and the junction held 4 bases outside the gene matches. For the CDR3, the DNA is TGTGCCACCAGCACCGGGACAGGGAACTCCTACGAGCAGTACTTC. Translated: CATSTGTGNSYEQYF.

The chain is built from TRBV19 and TRBJ1-5, with D possibly TRBD1 on 5 matching bases. The germline CDR1 and CDR2 sequences are LNHDA and SQIVND (reference sequence). V lost 4 bases to trimming and J lost 6 bases, with 16 bases between them. The CDR3 consists of 15 residues. The CDR3: CASSRPRGDRQPQHF. In DNA, the CDR3 is TGTGCCAGTAGTAGGCCGAGAGGGGATCGTCAGCCCCAGCATTTT.

J is TRBJ1-4 and V is TRBV25-1; 7 bases fit TRBD1. CDR1 and CDR2 (germline): MGHDK, SYGVNS. The length of the CDR3 is 14 residues. J was trimmed by 10 bases and V by 1 base; bases with no gene match: 6. The CDR3 DNA is TGTGCCAGCAGTGAATTTAGGGGGCGCGTAAAACTGTTTTTT. Translation gives CASSEFRGRVKLFF.

This clone was picked up a small number of times. The chain uses TRBV28 and TRBJ2-4; D remains ambiguous. The CDR3 totals 14 residues. Germline V gene data show CDR1 as MDHEN and CDR2 as SYDVKM. The V end lost 5 bases, the J end lost 12 bases, and 20 bases lay between the germline ends. The DNA for the CDR3 is TGTGCCAGCAGTCCTTCCCCCGGCCCCTGGGGTCAGTACTTC. This encodes CASSPSPGPWGQYF.

This clone has a handful of counts. V gene TRBV28 combines with J gene TRBJ1-1; 7 bases match TRBD1. V trimming: 7 bases; J trimming: 4 bases; junction bases outside the gene matches: 6. Germline CDR1 reads MDHEN; CDR2 reads SYDVKM. This CDR3 is 13 amino acids long. In DNA, the CDR3 is TGTGCCAGCATCAACCGGGACAGCACTGAAGCTTTCTTT. This translates into CASINRDSTEAFF.

This clone was counted only a few times. The chain is built from TRBV18 and TRBJ1-1; tentative D call: TRBD1 (5 bases). The germline V and J ends were trimmed by 2 bases and 1 base, with 8 bases remaining between them. This CDR3 contains 14 residues. Looked up from germline, CDR1 is KGHSH and CDR2 is LQKENI. In DNA, the CDR3 is TGTGCCAGCTCACCATTACAGGAGAACACTGAAGCTTTCTTT. Amino acids: CASSPLQENTEAFF.

This clone was seen more than once but under ten times. The chain carries TRBV7-2 and TRBJ1-4; no reliable D call. V lost 1 base to trimming and J lost 5 bases, with 14 bases between them. The germline gives CDR1 SGHTA, CDR2 FQGNSA. CDR3 size: 16 residues. As DNA, the CDR3 is TGTGCCAGCAGCTTAGATCTGTGGGGTTCCAATGAAAAACTGTTTTTT. Encoded protein: CASSLDLWGSNEKLFF.

This sequence joins TRBV5-1 and TRBJ2-7; 7 nucleotides align to TRBD1. The germline V gene has CDR1 SGHRS and CDR2 YFSETQ. This CDR3 is built from 15 residues. Trimming at V came to 2 bases and at J to 2 bases, leaving 7 bases not matched to a gene. The CDR3 sequence is CASSFTGTETYEQYF. The CDR3 region has the DNA TGCGCCAGCAGCTTCACCGGGACAGAGACCTACGAGCAGTACTTC.

This clone has a handful of counts. The V gene is TRBV19, the J gene TRBJ2-5, with D perhaps TRBD2 (5 bases). Germline CDR1 and CDR2: LNHDA and SQIVND (reference sequence). The CDR3 is 14 amino acids. The germline V and J ends were trimmed by 4 bases and 5 bases, with 14 bases remaining between them. The CDR3 spells CASSNAQRRETQYF. The CDR3 bases are TGTGCCAGTAGTAACGCCCAGCGGCGGGAGACCCAGTACTTC.

This clone was counted between two and nine times. The chain employs TRBV19 and TRBJ2-6; D gene unclear. The V gene's germline CDR1 is LNHDA and CDR2 SQIVND (reference sequence). V was shortened by 6 bases and J by 1 base, with 4 bases between the two germline ends. CDR3 length: 13 amino acids. CDR3 loop: CASRQSGANVLTF. CDR3 DNA: TGTGCCAGTAGGCAGTCTGGGGCCAACGTCCTGACTTTC.

The chain links TRBV9 to TRBJ2-7, with no clear D. Germline V lookup: CDR1 SGDLS, CDR2 YYNGEE. V was shortened by 0 bases and J by 0 bases, with 10 bases between the two germline ends. CDR3 length equals 15 residues. Here the CDR3 reads CASSVDSTPSYEQYF. In nucleotides, the CDR3 is TGTGCCAGCAGCGTAGATTCCACCCCCTCCTACGAGCAGTACTTC. The variable domain in full, completed from reference TRBV9 and TRBJ2-7, reads DSGVTQTPKHLITATGQRVTLRCSPRSGDLSVYWYQQSLDQGLQFLIQYYNGEERAKGNILERFSAQQFPDLHSELNLSSLELGDSALYFCASSVDSTPSYEQYFGPGTRLTVT.

This clone has a single count. The chain joins TRBV18 to TRBJ1-1; D call uncertain. This CDR3 has 13 residues. Germline CDR1 and CDR2: KGHSH and LQKENI. Trimming pared 1 base from V and 1 base from J, leaving 4 bases between. CDR3 loop: CASSPLSNTEAFF. The CDR3 nucleotides read TGTGCCAGCTCACCACTCTCGAACACTGAAGCTTTCTTT.